This T cell receptor (beta chain) emerged from a study of blood T cell repertoires in COVID-19. The CDR3 spans 14 residues. Germline values: CDR1 SGHDT, CDR2 YYEEEE. Between the trimmed V and J ends, which lost 1 base and 4 bases, there was a span of 11 bases. Clones were read by immunoSEQ multiplex PCR, and TCRdb kept only the in-frame ones, dropping some. The sample records approximately 300,000 clones, just under 90% being singletons. The genes are TRBV5-6 and TRBJ1-1; perhaps TRBD1 as D (6 bases). Sequenced sample: peripheral blood. The receptor was isolated from a woman aged 40 to 49 with acute or convalescent COVID-19. The CDR3 bases are TGTGCCAGCAGCTTGCCCAGGGGTGGCACTGAAGCTTTCTTT. It encodes CASSLPRGGTEAFF.